This T cell receptor (beta chain) appears in the sequencing data of a study of cytomegalovirus exposure and HLA in healthy donors. General observations from the study: The Asian-associated ancestry cluster reportedly had fewer N-insertions than the approximately 690-donor mean in a later analysis. Presence/absence analyses supposed approximately even sequencing depth among donors. Per a prior analysis, the majority of TCR beta V segments were productive roughly 90% or roughly 30% of the time.

Primers included in the PCR were 60 Vbeta and 13 Jbeta primers. Data came from immunoSEQ multiplex PCR; TCRdb stores just in-frame clones and leaves some out. The sample holds around 100,000 clones, about four fifths seen once. The table lists this clone with a few counts. Its cognate antigen is unknown. The CDR3 runs 12 residues. Trimming removed 3 bases at V and 5 bases at J, with 7 bases between. Germline V gene sequence: CDR1 MDHEN, CDR2 SYDVKM. This clonotype originated in a female donor in good health and CMV-seropositive. Sequencing used PBMCs. The chain has TRBV28 and TRBJ1-1; D is ambiguous. This chain's CDR3 is CASSLRFTEAFF. CDR3 nucleotides: TGTGCCAGCAGTTTGAGGTTTACTGAAGCTTTCTTT. Full variable domain (outside the CDR3, taken from reference TRBV28 and TRBJ1-1): DVKVTQSSRYLVKRTGEKVFLECVQDMDHENMFWYRQDPGLGLRLIYFSYDVKMKEKGDIPEGYSVSREKKERFSLILESASTNQTSMYLCASSLRFTEAFFGQGTRLTVV.